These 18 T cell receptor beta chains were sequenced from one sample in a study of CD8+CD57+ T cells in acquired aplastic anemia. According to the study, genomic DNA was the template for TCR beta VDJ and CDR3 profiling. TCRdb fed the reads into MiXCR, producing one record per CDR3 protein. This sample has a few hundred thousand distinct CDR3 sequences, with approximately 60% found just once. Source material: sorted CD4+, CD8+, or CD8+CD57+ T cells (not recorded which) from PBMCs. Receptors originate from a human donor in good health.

The CDR3 DNA reads as TGTGCCAGCAGCCCGAGCGGGGCAAAAGAGACCCAGTACTTC. It yields the protein CASSPSGAKETQYF. The chain employs TRBV7-6 and TRBJ2-5, with 7 bases matching TRBD2. The CDR3 extends over 14 amino acids. CDR1 and CDR2 (germline): SGHVS, FNYEAQ. V lost 5 bases and J lost 3; bases outside the gene matches: 6.

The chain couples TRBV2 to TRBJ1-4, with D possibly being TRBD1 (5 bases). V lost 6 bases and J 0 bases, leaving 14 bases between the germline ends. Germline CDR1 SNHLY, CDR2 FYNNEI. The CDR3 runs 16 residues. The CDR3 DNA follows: TGTGCCAGCAGCCGCGACAGCTCCGCAACTAATGAAAAACTGTTTTTT. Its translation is CASSRDSSATNEKLFF.

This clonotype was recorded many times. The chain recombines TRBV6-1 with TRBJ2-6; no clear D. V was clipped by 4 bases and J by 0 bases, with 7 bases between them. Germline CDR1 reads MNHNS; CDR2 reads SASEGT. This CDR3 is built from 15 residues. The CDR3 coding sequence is TGTGCCAGCAGTGGAGTCAGCTCTGGGGCCAACGTCCTGACTTTC. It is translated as CASSGVSSGANVLTF.

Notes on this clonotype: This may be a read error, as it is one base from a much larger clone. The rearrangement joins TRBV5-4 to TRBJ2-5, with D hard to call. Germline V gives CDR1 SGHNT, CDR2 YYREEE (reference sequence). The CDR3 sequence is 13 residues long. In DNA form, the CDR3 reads TGTGCCAGCAGCTTGGGGCAGGAAGAGACCCGGTACTTC. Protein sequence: CASSLGQEETRYF.

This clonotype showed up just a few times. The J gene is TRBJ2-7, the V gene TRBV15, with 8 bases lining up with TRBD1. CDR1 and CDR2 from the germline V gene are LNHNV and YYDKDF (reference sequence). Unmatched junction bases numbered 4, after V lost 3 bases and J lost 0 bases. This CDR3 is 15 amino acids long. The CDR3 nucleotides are TGTGCCACCAGCAGGTCCGGGACAGGCTCCTACGAGCAGTACTTC. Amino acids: CATSRSGTGSYEQYF.

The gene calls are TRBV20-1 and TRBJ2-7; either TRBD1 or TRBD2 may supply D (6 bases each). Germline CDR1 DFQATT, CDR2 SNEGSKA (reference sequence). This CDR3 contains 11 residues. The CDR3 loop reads CSGGQDYEQYF. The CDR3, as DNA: TGCAGCGGGGGACAAGACTACGAGCAGTACTTC.

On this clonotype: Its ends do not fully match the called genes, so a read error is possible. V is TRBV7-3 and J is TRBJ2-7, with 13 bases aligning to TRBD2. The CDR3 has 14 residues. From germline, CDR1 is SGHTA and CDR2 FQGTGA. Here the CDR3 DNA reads TGCGCCAGCAGCTCAGGACTAGCGGGAGCCGAGCAGTACTTC. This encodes CASSSGLAGAEQYF. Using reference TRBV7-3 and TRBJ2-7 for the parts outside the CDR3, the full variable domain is GAGVSQTPSNKVTEKGKYVELRCDPISGHTALYWYRQSLGQGPEFLIYFQGTGAADDSGLPNDRFFAVRPEGSVSTLKIQRTERGDSAVYLCASSSGLAGAEQYFGPGTRLTVT.

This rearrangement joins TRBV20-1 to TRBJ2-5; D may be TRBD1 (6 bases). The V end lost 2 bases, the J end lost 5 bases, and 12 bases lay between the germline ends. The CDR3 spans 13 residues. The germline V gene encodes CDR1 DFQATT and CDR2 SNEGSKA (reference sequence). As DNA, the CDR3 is TGCAGTGCTAGACGAACAGGGAAGGAGACCCAGTACTTC. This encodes CSARRTGKETQYF.

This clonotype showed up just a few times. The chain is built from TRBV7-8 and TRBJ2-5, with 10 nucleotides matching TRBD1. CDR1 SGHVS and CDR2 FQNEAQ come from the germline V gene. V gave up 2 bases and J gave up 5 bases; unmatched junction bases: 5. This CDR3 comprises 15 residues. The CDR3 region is CASSLTPGQGETQYF. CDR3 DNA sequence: TGTGCCAGCAGCTTAACACCGGGACAGGGGGAGACCCAGTACTTC.

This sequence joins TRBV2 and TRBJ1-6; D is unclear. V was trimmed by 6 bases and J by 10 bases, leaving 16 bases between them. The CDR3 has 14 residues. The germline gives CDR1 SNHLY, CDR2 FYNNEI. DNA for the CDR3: TGTGCCAGCAGAACTGGGAATCTGTGGTCACCCCTCCACTTT. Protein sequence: CASRTGNLWSPLHF. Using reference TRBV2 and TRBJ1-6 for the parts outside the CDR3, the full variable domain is EPEVTQTPSHQVTQMGQEVILRCVPISNHLYFYWYRQILGQKVEFLVSFYNNEISEKSEIFDDQFSVERPDGSNFTLKIRSTKLEDSAMYFCASRTGNLWSPLHFGNGTRLTVT.

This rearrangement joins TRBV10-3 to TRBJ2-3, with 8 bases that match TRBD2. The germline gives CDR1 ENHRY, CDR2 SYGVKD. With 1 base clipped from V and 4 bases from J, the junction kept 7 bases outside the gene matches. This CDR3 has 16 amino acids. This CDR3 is CAISELAGGIADTQYF. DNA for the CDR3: TGTGCCATCAGTGAGTTGGCGGGAGGCATCGCAGATACGCAGTATTTT.

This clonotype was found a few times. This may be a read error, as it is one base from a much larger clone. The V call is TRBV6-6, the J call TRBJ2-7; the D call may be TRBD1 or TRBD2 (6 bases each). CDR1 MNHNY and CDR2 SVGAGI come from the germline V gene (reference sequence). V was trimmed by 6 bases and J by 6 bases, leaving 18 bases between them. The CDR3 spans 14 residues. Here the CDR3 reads CASSPAGGRGEQYF. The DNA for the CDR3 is TGTGCCAGCAGCCCCGCCGGGGGCCGGGGCGAGCAGTACTTC.

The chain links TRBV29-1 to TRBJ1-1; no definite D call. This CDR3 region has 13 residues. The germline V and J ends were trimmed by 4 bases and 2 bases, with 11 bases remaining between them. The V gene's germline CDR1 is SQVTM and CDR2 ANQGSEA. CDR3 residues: CSVVRLRNTEAFF. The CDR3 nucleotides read TGCAGCGTTGTACGTCTTCGAAACACTGAAGCTTTCTTT.

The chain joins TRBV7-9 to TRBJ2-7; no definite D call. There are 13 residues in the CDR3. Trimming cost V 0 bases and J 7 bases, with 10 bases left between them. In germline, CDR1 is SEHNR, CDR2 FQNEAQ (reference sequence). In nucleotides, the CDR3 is TGTGCCAGCAGCTTAGCGTCTACCCGGGAGCAGTACTTC. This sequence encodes CASSLASTREQYF.

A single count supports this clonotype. The CDR3 DNA reads as TGTGCCAGCTATATAGGGGGTGGTCCTCGGGGGTTAGGCAATAACTATGGCTACACCTTC. Its protein product is CASYIGGGPRGLGNNYGYTF. The chain uses TRBV12-3 or TRBV12-4 and TRBJ1-2; possible D gene TRBD1, 6 bases. With 8 bases removed from V and 1 base from J, the gap between germline ends came to 32 bases. This CDR3 has 20 residues.

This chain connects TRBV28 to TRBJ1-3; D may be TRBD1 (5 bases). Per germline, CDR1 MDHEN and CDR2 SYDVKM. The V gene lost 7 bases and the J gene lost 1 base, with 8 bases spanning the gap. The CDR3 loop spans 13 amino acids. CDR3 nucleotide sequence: TGTGCCAGCACCGGGACTTCTGGAAACACCATATATTTT. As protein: CASTGTSGNTIYF. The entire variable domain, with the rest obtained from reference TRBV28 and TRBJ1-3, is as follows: DVKVTQSSRYLVKRTGEKVFLECVQDMDHENMFWYRQDPGLGLRLIYFSYDVKMKEKGDIPEGYSVSREKKERFSLILESASTNQTSMYLCASTGTSGNTIYFGEGSWLTVV.

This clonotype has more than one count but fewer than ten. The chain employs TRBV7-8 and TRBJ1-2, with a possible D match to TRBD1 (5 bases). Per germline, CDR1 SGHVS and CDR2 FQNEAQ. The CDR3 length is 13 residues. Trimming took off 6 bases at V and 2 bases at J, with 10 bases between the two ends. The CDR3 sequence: CASSPRVNYGYTF. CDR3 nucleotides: TGTGCCAGCAGTCCCAGGGTGAACTATGGCTACACCTTC.

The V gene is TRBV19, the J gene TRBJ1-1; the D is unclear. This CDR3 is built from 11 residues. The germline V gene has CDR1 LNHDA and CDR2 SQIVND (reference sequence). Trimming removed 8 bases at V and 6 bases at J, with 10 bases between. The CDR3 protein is CASLGWSEAFF. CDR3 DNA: TGTGCCAGTCTTGGGTGGTCTGAAGCTTTCTTT.